This T cell receptor (beta chain) originates from a study of OX40 agonist ivuxolimab in advanced cancers. The overall study: Two patients with cutaneous melanoma and one with hepatocellular carcinoma, three in total, showed partial responses. Study outcomes and limitations: Which antigen the expanded peripheral T cells recognized is unknown. At 0.1 to 3.0 mg/kg, clonal expansion of CD4+ and CD8+ blood T cells had occurred by week 6.

Assay used: immunoSEQ multiplex PCR; TCRdb lists only in-frame clones, some missing. The sample records tens of thousands of clones, about 86% being singletons. The CDR3 runs 14 residues. Trimming removed 3 bases from V and 1 base from J; junction bases left unmatched: 2. From germline, CDR1 is SGHNT and CDR2 YYREEE (reference sequence). Details on this clone: The antigen remains unidentified.

The specimen was CD4+ or CD8+ T cells sorted from blood, collected in a trial of the OX40 agonist ivuxolimab. The chain uses TRBV5-4 and TRBJ1-1, with 8 bases identical to TRBD1. The clonotype comes from an adult with an advanced solid tumor such as melanoma, head and neck, liver or kidney cancer. The CDR3 sequence is CASSSGQGNTEAFF. In DNA, the CDR3 is TGTGCCAGCAGCTCCGGACAGGGGAACACTGAAGCTTTCTTT.